This paragraph reports one T cell receptor (beta chain). This clonotype appeared a single time. What antigen it recognizes has not been identified. Per-base qualities were not stored, and no clone one base away is much larger. The data stem from a study of T-cell reconstitution after alpha-beta-depleted transplantation in children (dated by TCRdb to 2015 to 2016). In terms of the full investigation: Using TCR repertoire profiling, the study quantitatively followed how T-cell immune reconstitution unfolded in children after TCRalphabeta/CD19-depleted allogeneic hematopoietic cell transplantation.

For this chain, trimming is 5 bases at the V end and 3 bases at the J end, and the number of junction bases without a gene match is 12. Its CDR3 holds 17 amino acids, cysteine through phenylalanine. The retained sequence is limited to the CDR3, 51 bases, with the frame set at the first base. The treatment or condition label for this specimen denotes: allogeneic hematopoietic cell transplantation with graft depleted of TCRalphabeta T cells and CD19 B cells. Transplant recipients were children who received TCRalphabeta/CD19-depleted allogeneic hematopoietic cell grafts. The study at large found these results: The high TCRbeta diversity at day 60 in some patients was ascribed to recipient T cells and intrathymic progenitors that had survived conditioning. Apparently early alphabetaT-cell count recovery about two months after transplant reportedly relied on only several hundred rapidly expanded clones derived from non-depleted graft cells. Over the following months the frequencies of hyperexpanded clones went down, and after one year T-cell counts and TCRbeta diversity were mostly credited to newly produced T cells.

The library came from PCR. The data were produced on an Illumina HiSeq 2500. TCR libraries were prepared with molecular barcoding, using unique molecular identifiers to normalize TCRbeta repertoire quantification. TCRdb itself trimmed the public reads at Q25 with fastp, ran MiXCR and retained productive beta chains. Rows merge per CDR3 protein into single entries with the most common DNA and genes. This sample is represented by almost 600,000 distinct CDR3 sequences; over 20% of them were singletons. The ten top clones hold about 35% of the sample. The chain links TRBV12-3 or TRBV12-4 with TRBJ2-2; 7 bases in between match TRBD2. The clonotype comes from a boy younger than two with Wiskott-Aldrich syndrome, due to receive a stem cell transplant. The input for sequencing was PBMCs, taken before TCRalphabeta/CD19-depleted stem cell transplant. The CDR3 protein is CASSPPLGLADTGELFF. The nucleotides read TGTGCCAGCAGTCCCCCCCTGGGGCTAGCGGACACCGGGGAGCTGTTTTTT.